The sequence of this TCR beta chain was determined in a study of blood T cell repertoires in COVID-19. Study at large: Spain, Italy and the United States supplied samples that represented acute and convalescent COVID-19.

Those who participated ranged in age from about 18 to 95 years and resided in about two dozen US areas. Germline CDR1 and CDR2: SGHNT and YYREEE (reference sequence). This CDR3 region has 14 residues. The junction had 7 bases not matched to a gene; V was cut back by 4 bases and J by 4 bases. In the source study's methods: Reference gene primer amplification in the assay estimated nucleated cell counts. Profiled with immunoSEQ multiplex PCR; TCRdb holds only in-frame clones, not every one. V and J calls and clone size are those listed in that table; D and trimming were worked out from the DNA. The sample shows 200,000 or so clones, 65% to 85% of them seen only once.

The sequencing sample was made of PBMCs or T cells enriched from blood (not recorded which). The rearrangement links TRBV5-4 to TRBJ1-2, with 7 bases identical to TRBD1. This TCR was sampled from a woman between 40 and 50 years old with acute COVID-19. The CDR3 bases are TGTGCCAGCAGCCCCGAGGAGGGGGCCTATGGCTACACCTTC. It codes for CASSPEEGAYGYTF. The full variable domain, rest sourced from reference TRBV5-4 and TRBJ1-2, is ETGVTQSPTHLIKTRGQQVTLRCSSQSGHNTVSWYQQALGQGPQFIFQYYREEENGRGNFPPRFSGLQFPNYSSELNVNALELDDSALYLCASSPEEGAYGYTFGSGTRLTVV.